One sample yielded the 2 T cell receptor beta chains listed below, sequenced in a study of T cells in Graves' hyperthyroidism and ophthalmopathy (dated by TCRdb to the late 2010s). Library method: multiplex PCR. Sequenced using an Illumina HiSeq 2000. Amplification of TCR beta CDR3 regions was carried out from RNA transcripts. The TCR CDR3 was subjected to a first round of RT-PCR using the HTBI primer set and the Qiagen OneStep RT-PCR kit. TCRdb reran the public reads through fastp at Q25 and MiXCR, keeping productive beta chains. Rows merge per CDR3 protein into single entries with the most common DNA and genes. This sample is represented by hundreds of thousands of distinct CDR3 sequences; under 20% of them were singletons. The ten largest clones add up to approximately 16% of the sample. The sample taken for sequencing was blood. The receptors stem from a woman younger than 30 with Graves' ophthalmopathy.

This clonotype was recorded once. CDR3 sequence reads: CATQTPGSSYNSPLHF. For the CDR3, the DNA is TGTGCCACCCAAACCCCAGGGAGCTCCTATAATTCACCCCTCCACTTT. This sequence joins TRBV25-1 and TRBJ1-6, with D maybe TRBD1 (5 bases). Germline V gives CDR1 MGHDK, CDR2 SYGVNS. Deletions cut 10 bases from V and 0 bases from J, with 16 bases between. The CDR3 extends over 16 amino acids.

This clonotype was seen a handful of times. V usage is TRBV12-5 and J usage is TRBJ1-5; D might be TRBD1 (6 bases). The germline V gene encodes CDR1 LGHNT and CDR2 FRNRAP. V was shortened by 6 bases and J by 6 bases, with 30 bases between the two germline ends. This CDR3 has 19 residues. CDR3: CASGCCGASDRKGGQPQHF. The CDR3 DNA sequence: TGTGCTAGTGGCTGCTGCGGGGCCTCGGACAGAAAAGGGGGTCAGCCCCAGCATTTT.